This TCR beta chain was obtained from a study of CD8 T cells in ankylosing spondylitis. Whole-study results and caveats: Peripheral blood held disease-linked clones only at relatively low frequency, and these were CD8+. Apparently characteristic of ankylosing spondylitis blood was a TCR beta motif (eight highly homologous variants).

Trimming left V 5 bases short and J 7 bases short, with 12 bases between. Germline lookup yields CDR1 MDHEN and CDR2 SYDVKM. The CDR3 runs to 13 residues. Generation of TCR beta libraries employed quantitative 5'-RACE incorporating molecular barcodes. TCRdb called the 5' RACE reads again in MiXCR, with one record for every CDR3 protein. Here the sample spans some 800,000 distinct CDR3 sequences, about an eighth being singletons. This clonotype was picked up a small number of times. Its antigen remains unknown. Source material: blood, either unsorted or a sorted T cell fraction (not recorded which). The source of this sequence is a male donor with ankylosing spondylitis. V is TRBV28 and J is TRBJ1-5, with D unresolved. CDR3 protein: CASSQPGVQPQHF. CDR3 in DNA: TGTGCCAGCAGTCAACCCGGTGTACAGCCCCAGCATTTT.